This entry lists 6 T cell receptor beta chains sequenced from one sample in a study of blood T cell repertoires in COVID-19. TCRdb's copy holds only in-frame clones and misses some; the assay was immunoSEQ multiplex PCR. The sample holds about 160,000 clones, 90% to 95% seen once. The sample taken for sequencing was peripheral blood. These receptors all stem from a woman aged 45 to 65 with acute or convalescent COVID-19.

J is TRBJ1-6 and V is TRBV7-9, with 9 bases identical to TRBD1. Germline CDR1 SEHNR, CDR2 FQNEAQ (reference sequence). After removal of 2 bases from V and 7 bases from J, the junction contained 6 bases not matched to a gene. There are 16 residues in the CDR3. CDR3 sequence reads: CASSLPGQGRNSPLHF. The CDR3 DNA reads TGTGCCAGCAGCTTACCGGGACAGGGACGAAATTCACCCCTCCACTTT.

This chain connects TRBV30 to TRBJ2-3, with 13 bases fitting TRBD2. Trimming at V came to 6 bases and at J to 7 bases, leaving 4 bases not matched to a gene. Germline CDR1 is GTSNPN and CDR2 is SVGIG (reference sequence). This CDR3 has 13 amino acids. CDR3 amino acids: CACVLAGGNTQYF. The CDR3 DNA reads TGTGCCTGCGTACTAGCGGGGGGGAATACGCAGTATTTT. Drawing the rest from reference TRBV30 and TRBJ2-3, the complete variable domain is SQTIHQWPATLVQPVGSPLSLECTVEGTSNPNLYWYRQAAGRGLQLLFYSVGIGQISSEVPQNLSASRPQDRQFILSSKKLLLSDSGFYLCACVLAGGNTQYFGPGTRLTVL.

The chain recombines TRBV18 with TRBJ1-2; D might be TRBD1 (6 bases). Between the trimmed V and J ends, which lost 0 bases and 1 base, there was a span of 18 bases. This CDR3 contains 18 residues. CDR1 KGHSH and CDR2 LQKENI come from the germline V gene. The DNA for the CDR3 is TGTGCCAGCTCACCACCGAATCGCGGGGGCGCTTTTAACTATGGCTACACCTTC. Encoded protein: CASSPPNRGGAFNYGYTF.

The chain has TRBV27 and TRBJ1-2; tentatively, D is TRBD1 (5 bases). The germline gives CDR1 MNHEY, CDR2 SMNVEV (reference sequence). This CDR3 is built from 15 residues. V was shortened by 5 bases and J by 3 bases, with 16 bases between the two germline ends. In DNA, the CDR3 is TGTGCCAGCAGTCCGGGCAGGGAGGGTGACTATGGCTACACCTTC. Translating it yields CASSPGREGDYGYTF.

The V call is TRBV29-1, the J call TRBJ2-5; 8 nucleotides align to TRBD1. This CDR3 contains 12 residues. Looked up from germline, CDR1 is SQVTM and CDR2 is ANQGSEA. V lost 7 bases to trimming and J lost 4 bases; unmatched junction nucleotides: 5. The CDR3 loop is CSGRQGSETQYF. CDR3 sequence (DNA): TGCAGCGGCCGACAGGGGTCAGAGACCCAGTACTTC.

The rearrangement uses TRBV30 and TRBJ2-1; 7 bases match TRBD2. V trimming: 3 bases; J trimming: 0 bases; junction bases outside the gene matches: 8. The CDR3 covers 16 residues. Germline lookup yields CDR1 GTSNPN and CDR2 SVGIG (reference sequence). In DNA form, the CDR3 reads TGTGCCTGGAGCGTTCTAGCGGCCAGCTCCTACAATGAGCAGTTCTTC. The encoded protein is CAWSVLAASSYNEQFF.